The rows below give T cell receptor beta chains drawn from one sample of a study of blood T cell repertoires in COVID-19. Method: immunoSEQ multiplex PCR; TCRdb's copy keeps in-frame clones and lacks some. The table includes about 150,000 clones, roughly 84% detected once. The sequenced sample consisted of peripheral blood. Every receptor here comes from a woman in her sixties or seventies with COVID-19, enrolled during active disease. Both conserved end residues are part of each CDR3. D genes are given only for firm matches. Where a row states a size, it is once, few, many or the class of an expanded clone; other rows omit it.

TRBV12-5,-,-,TRBJ1-1,TGTGCTAGTGGTCCCCTCGGAGGGGAGAACACTGAAGCTTTCTTT,CASGPLGGENTEAFF
TRBV6-4,TRBD2,-,TRBJ2-2,TGTGCCAGCGATAGCGGGGGTGTGGAGCTGTTTTTT,CASDSGGVELFF
TRBV11-2,-,-,TRBJ1-1,TGTGCCAGCAGCTCACCCATGAGGGACACTGAAGCTTTCTTT,CASSSPMRDTEAFF
TRBV9,-,-,TRBJ2-7,TGTGCCAGCAGCGGAGGCAGGGGTCTGGGAACCATCTACGAGCAGTACTTC,CASSGGRGLGTIYEQYF
TRBV19,-,-,TRBJ1-1,TGTGCCAGTAGTATAGGCAGGGGTTCCACTGAAGCTTTCTTT,CASSIGRGSTEAFF
TRBV10-3,-,-,TRBJ2-4,TGTGCCATCAGTGAGGGACTAGCCAAAAACATTCAGTACTTC,CAISEGLAKNIQYF
TRBV3-1/TRBV3-2,TRBD1,few,TRBJ1-5,TGTGCCAGCAGCCCCGCAGGGGGCAGGGATCAGCCCCAGCATTTT,CASSPAGGRDQPQHF
TRBV29-1,TRBD1,-,TRBJ1-2,TGCAGCGTCTCGACAGGGTTGGATGGCTACACCTTC,CSVSTGLDGYTF
TRBV5-1,-,-,TRBJ1-6,TGCGCCAGCAGCTTGCTACAGGGAGATTATAATTCACCCCTCCACTTT,CASSLLQGDYNSPLHF
TRBV7-2,-,-,TRBJ2-7,TGTGCCAGCAGCTTCAGCGTGATCCCAACCTACGAGCAGTACTTC,CASSFSVIPTYEQYF
TRBV11-2,-,-,TRBJ2-1,TGTGCCAGCAGCTCCTCGGGAACCTACAATGAGCAGTTCTTC,CASSSSGTYNEQFF
TRBV7-8,TRBD2,-,TRBJ2-2,TGTGCCAGCAGCTTGAGGCTAGCGGGAGCAGGCGGGGAGCTGTTTTTT,CASSLRLAGAGGELFF
TRBV7-3,TRBD2,-,TRBJ2-1,TGTGCCAGCAGCATAACTAGCGGGAACTACAATGAGCAGTTCTTC,CASSITSGNYNEQFF
TRBV15,TRBD2,-,TRBJ2-1,TGTGCCACCAGCCCCCAGAGAGCGGGATATGGTGAGCAGTTCTTC,CATSPQRAGYGEQFF
TRBV14,-,once,TRBJ2-2,TGTGCCAGCAGCCAGGCCCAAACCGGGGAGCTGTTTTTT,CASSQAQTGELFF
TRBV27,-,-,TRBJ1-1,TGTGCCAGCAGTTTACAGGGCCTAAACACTGAAGCTTTCTTT,CASSLQGLNTEAFF
TRBV5-1,TRBD1,-,TRBJ1-6,TGCGCCACCTCCGAGGGACAGGGGTCGCTACCCCTCCACTTT,CATSEGQGSLPLHF
TRBV4-1,TRBD2,-,TRBJ2-3,TGCGCCAGCAGCCAAGATGGGACTAGCGGGAGTTTAGCGCAGTATTTT,CASSQDGTSGSLAQYF
TRBV5-4,TRBD2,-,TRBJ2-3,TGTGCCAGCAGCCCGGGACTAGCGGACACAGATACGCAGTATTTT,CASSPGLADTDTQYF
TRBV7-2,-,-,TRBJ1-1,TGTGCCAGCAGCTCTCAGGCCTTGAACACTGAAGCTTTCTTT,CASSSQALNTEAFF
TRBV7-7,-,-,TRBJ1-1,TGTGCTAGCAGCCTCTCGGGGAACACTGAAGCTTTCTTT,CASSLSGNTEAFF
TRBV3-1/TRBV3-2,-,-,TRBJ2-3,TGTGCCAGCAGCCAAGATAGGCTTACGGGGGATACGCAGTATTTT,CASSQDRLTGDTQYF
TRBV19,-,-,TRBJ2-1,TGTGCCAGTAGTCAAGGCGGGGATAGCTCCTACAATGAGCAGTTCTTC,CASSQGGDSSYNEQFF
TRBV2,-,-,TRBJ1-5,TGTGCCAGCAGTGGAACAGATTTTCAGCCCCAGCATTTT,CASSGTDFQPQHF
TRBV11-2,TRBD2,-,TRBJ2-1,TGTGCCAGCACCTACTTACCAACCGGGACTATCTACAATGAGCAGTTCTTC,CASTYLPTGTIYNEQFF
TRBV4-1,TRBD1,-,TRBJ1-2,TGCGCCAGCAGCCAAGGGACAGGGAACTATGGCTACACCTTC,CASSQGTGNYGYTF
TRBV7-8,TRBD1,-,TRBJ1-2,TGTGCCAGCAGCTTACTGGGACAGCCGAACCCTTGGGGTAATGGCTACACCTTC,CASSLLGQPNPWGNGYTF
TRBV11-2,-,-,TRBJ1-1,TGTGCCAGCAGCTTAGATGGGGGGTACACTGAAGCTTTCTTT,CASSLDGGYTEAFF
TRBV30,-,-,TRBJ1-2,TGTGCCTGGAGTCCCCTAGAGGCTAACTATGGCTACACCTTC,CAWSPLEANYGYTF
TRBV11-3,TRBD2,few,TRBJ2-3,TGTGCCAGCAGCTTAAGTAGCGGGGGCTATAGCTTCACAGATACGCAGTATTTT,CASSLSSGGYSFTDTQYF
TRBV18,-,-,TRBJ2-2,TGTGCCAGCTCAAAAGACCTCAGGGGCGACACCGGGGAGCTGTTTTTT,CASSKDLRGDTGELFF
TRBV19,-,-,TRBJ1-1,TGTGCCAGTAGTATTCCAGCCCCCAGGGCTGGGAACACTGAAGCTTTCTTT,CASSIPAPRAGNTEAFF
TRBV7-2,-,-,TRBJ2-7,TGTGCCAGCAGCCTTGGGGGAGGAAGGAACGAGCAGTACTTC,CASSLGGGRNEQYF
TRBV4-2,-,-,TRBJ2-5,TGTGCCAGCAGCCAAGAGCAGGAAGCACAGCAGACCCAGTACTTC,CASSQEQEAQQTQYF
TRBV7-9,TRBD1,-,TRBJ2-1,TGTGCCAGCAGCGTAGGACAGGGCCCCTACAATGAGCAGTTCTTC,CASSVGQGPYNEQFF
TRBV30,-,-,TRBJ1-2,TGTGCCTGGAGTGCTGCTCAGGGAACGTATGGCTACACCTTC,CAWSAAQGTYGYTF
TRBV20-1,-,-,TRBJ2-7,TGCAGTGCTCGTGGGGGGCGCGAGCAGTACTTC,CSARGGREQYF
TRBV24-1,-,-,TRBJ1-5,TGTGCCACCAGTGAAAGGGGACATCTAGGGGGACAGCCCCAGCATTTT,CATSERGHLGGQPQHF
TRBV7-9,-,-,TRBJ1-2,TGTGCCAGCAGCTCAGACAGGCTTCGGATTAACTATGGCTACACCTTC,CASSSDRLRINYGYTF
TRBV5-1,TRBD1,-,TRBJ1-4,TGCGCCAGCAGCGGGGGGACAGGGAATAATGAAAAACTGTTTTTT,CASSGGTGNNEKLFF
TRBV29-1,-,-,TRBJ2-1,TGCAGCGTTGAAGATGGGGCGATTTCTCAGTTCTTC,CSVEDGAISQFF
TRBV20-1,TRBD1,-,TRBJ1-1,TGCAGTGCTAGTGGTTTTCGTGAGAGGACAGGGCGGCCGAACACTGAAGCTTTCTTT,CSASGFRERTGRPNTEAFF
TRBV6-5,TRBD2,-,TRBJ2-2,TGTGCCAGCAGTACTAGAGGGAGGGCCGCCGGGGAGCTGTTTTTT,CASSTRGRAAGELFF
TRBV5-4,TRBD1,-,TRBJ1-2,TGTGCCAGCAGCTTGGACAGGGGAAGAGGTGGCTACACCTTC,CASSLDRGRGGYTF
TRBV11-2,-,-,TRBJ1-2,TGTGCCAGCTCACAGGACTATGGCTACACCTTC,CASSQDYGYTF
TRBV5-1,-,-,TRBJ1-2,TGCGCCAGCAGCTTGGGGGGAGCTAACTATGGCTACACCTTC,CASSLGGANYGYTF
TRBV3-1/TRBV3-2,-,-,TRBJ1-1,TGTGCCAGCAGCCTGGAGGTTGGAGAAGCTTTCTTT,CASSLEVGEAFF
TRBV18,-,-,TRBJ2-1,TGTGCCAGCTCACCCCCATCTGGTGGAGGGGAGCAGTTCTTC,CASSPPSGGGEQFF
TRBV30,-,-,TRBJ1-6,TGTGCCTGGAGTGTACAGGTTTCCTATAATTCACCCCTCCACTTT,CAWSVQVSYNSPLHF
TRBV27,-,-,TRBJ1-2,TGTGCCAGCAGTTTCGGCGGTGGTGCGAGACGCCGGGATAACTATGGCTACACCTTC,CASSFGGGARRRDNYGYTF